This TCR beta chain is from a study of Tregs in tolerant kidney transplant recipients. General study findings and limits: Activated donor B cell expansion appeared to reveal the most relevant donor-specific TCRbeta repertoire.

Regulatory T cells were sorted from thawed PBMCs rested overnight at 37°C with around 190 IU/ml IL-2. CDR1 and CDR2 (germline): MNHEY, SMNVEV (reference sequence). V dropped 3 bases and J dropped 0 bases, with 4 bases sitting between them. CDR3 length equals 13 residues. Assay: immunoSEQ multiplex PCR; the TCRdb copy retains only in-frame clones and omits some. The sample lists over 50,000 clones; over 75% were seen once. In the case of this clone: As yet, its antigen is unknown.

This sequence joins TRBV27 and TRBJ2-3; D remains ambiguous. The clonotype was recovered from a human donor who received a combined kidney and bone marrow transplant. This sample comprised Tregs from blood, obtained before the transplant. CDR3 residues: CASSFPSTDTQYF. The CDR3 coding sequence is TGTGCCAGCAGTTTCCCTAGCACAGATACGCAGTATTTT.